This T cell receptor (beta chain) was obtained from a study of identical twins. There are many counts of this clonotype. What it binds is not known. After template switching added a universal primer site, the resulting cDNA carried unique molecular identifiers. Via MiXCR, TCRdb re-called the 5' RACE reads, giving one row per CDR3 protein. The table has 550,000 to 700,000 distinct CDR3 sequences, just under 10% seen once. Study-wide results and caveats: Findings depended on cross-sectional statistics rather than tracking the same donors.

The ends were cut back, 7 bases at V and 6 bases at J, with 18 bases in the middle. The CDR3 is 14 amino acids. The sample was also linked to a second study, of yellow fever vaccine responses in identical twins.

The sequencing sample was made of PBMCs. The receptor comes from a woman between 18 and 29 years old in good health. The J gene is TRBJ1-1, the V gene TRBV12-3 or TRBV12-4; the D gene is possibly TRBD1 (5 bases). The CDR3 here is CASTLGPREAEAFF. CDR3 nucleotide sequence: TGTGCCAGCACCCTAGGCCCCAGGGAGGCTGAAGCTTTCTTT.